Listed here are 27 T cell receptor beta chains from one sample, sequenced in a study of shared clonotypes between healthy human individuals. The method was immunoSEQ multiplex PCR; TCRdb's version includes in-frame clones alone and lacks a portion of them. The data contain 2 million to 2.5 million clones, roughly 92% of them singletons. Sequenced sample: naive CD4+ T cells from PBMCs. Indicated subset: CD45RA+ positively selected. The receptors were sampled from a young man in good health. Some clones in this sample may be carry-over from other donors' samples.

The chain carries TRBV6-5 and TRBJ2-7; no reliable D call. Germline CDR1 and CDR2: MNHEY and SVGAGI. This CDR3 has 16 amino acids. The ends were cut back, 2 bases at V and 2 bases at J, with 16 bases in the middle. For the CDR3, the DNA is TGTGCCAGCAGTTACAATGGGCCGTCTCCACCCTACGAGCAGTACTTC. Its translation: CASSYNGPSPPYEQYF.

The chain employs TRBV5-1 and TRBJ2-1, with D unclear. The CDR3 spans 13 residues. CDR1 and CDR2 (germline): SGHRS, YFSETQ. Trimming shortened V by 4 bases and J by 8 bases, and 13 bases separated the two germline ends. CDR3 in DNA: TGCGCCAGCAGCCTGAACGGTTGGGATGAGCAGTTCTTC. Its protein product is CASSLNGWDEQFF.

This chain uses TRBV29-1 with TRBJ1-2; perhaps TRBD1 as D (6 bases). Trimming removed 3 bases at V and 6 bases at J, with 14 bases between. Germline V gene sequence: CDR1 SQVTM, CDR2 ANQGSEA. CDR3 length: 13 amino acids. CDR3 in amino acids: CSVDSGGANGYTF. As DNA, the CDR3 is TGCAGCGTTGATTCCGGGGGCGCGAATGGCTACACCTTC.

This sequence joins TRBV7-9 and TRBJ2-1, with 9 bases that match TRBD1. The J segment lost 5 bases and the V segment lost 5 bases, leaving 7 bases of the junction unmatched. Germline CDR1 and CDR2: SEHNR and FQNEAQ (reference sequence). The CDR3 spans 15 residues. For the CDR3, the DNA is TGTGCCAGCAGCCCCTGGACAGGGGTAAACAATGAGCAGTTCTTC. Encoded protein: CASSPWTGVNNEQFF.

This clone was counted a single time. The gene calls are TRBV27 and TRBJ2-7; D is possibly TRBD1 or TRBD2 (7 bases each). The CDR3 contains 15 residues. Germline V CDR1 and CDR2: MNHEY, SMNVEV (reference sequence). Trimming took off 6 bases at V and 3 bases at J, with 18 bases between the two ends. The CDR3 here is CASSLTGEGLYEQYF. Written as DNA, the CDR3 is TGTGCCAGCAGCCTTACAGGGGAGGGACTCTACGAGCAGTACTTC.

The chain joins TRBV5-1 to TRBJ2-1, with TRBD2 identical over 12 bases. This CDR3 comprises 16 residues. Germline V gene data show CDR1 as SGHRS and CDR2 as YFSETQ. Trimming at V came to 0 bases and at J to 9 bases, leaving 7 bases not matched to a gene. The CDR3 DNA sequence: TGCGCCAGCAGCTTGGCGCTGGCTAGCGGGAGGGGTGAGCAGTTCTTC. It is translated as CASSLALASGRGEQFF.

The J gene is TRBJ2-1, the V gene TRBV9; D perhaps matches TRBD1 (6 bases). V lost 4 bases to trimming and J lost 10 bases, with 12 bases between them. Germline V CDR1 and CDR2: SGDLS, YYNGEE. CDR3 length: 12 amino acids. CDR3 nucleotide sequence: TGTGCCAGCAGCCTGACAGGACACGAGCAGTTCTTC. It encodes CASSLTGHEQFF.

This chain connects TRBV29-1 to TRBJ1-2; a weak D match, TRBD1 (6 bases). This CDR3 spans 14 amino acids. The germline V gene encodes CDR1 SQVTM and CDR2 ANQGSEA. Trimming pared 6 bases from V and 0 bases from J, leaving 14 bases between. The CDR3 DNA is TGCAGCGTCTCCCCGGGACAAACTAACTATGGCTACACCTTC. Encoded protein: CSVSPGQTNYGYTF.

This clone has only one observation. CDR3 sequence: CASSSWGLAAQETQYF. The CDR3 DNA reads TGCGCCAGCAGCTCATGGGGACTAGCGGCTCAAGAGACCCAGTACTTC. The chain is built from TRBV5-1 and TRBJ2-5; 11 bases agree with TRBD2. The V and J ends lost 3 bases and 2 bases, in that order; junction bases with no gene match: 6. The CDR3 length is 16 residues. Germline lookup yields CDR1 SGHRS and CDR2 YFSETQ.

This chain uses TRBV10-3 with TRBJ2-7; no clear D gene. Trimming shortened V by 9 bases and J by 4 bases, and 16 bases separated the two germline ends. Germline lookup yields CDR1 ENHRY and CDR2 SYGVKD. This CDR3 region has 13 residues. CDR3 protein: CAIRGAGNYEQYF. Here the CDR3 DNA reads TGTGCCATAAGAGGAGCTGGGAATTACGAGCAGTACTTC.

This chain links TRBV15 with TRBJ2-3; D remains ambiguous. V lost 3 bases, J lost 4 bases, and 5 bases lay in between. The V gene's germline CDR1 is LNHNV and CDR2 YYDKDF (reference sequence). This CDR3 contains 12 residues. The CDR3 spells CATSSFSDTQYF. The CDR3 bases are TGTGCCACCAGCAGCTTTTCAGATACGCAGTATTTT. The variable domain in full, with the rest retrieved from reference TRBV15 and TRBJ2-3, is DAMVIQNPRYQVTQFGKPVTLSCSQTLNHNVMYWYQQKSSQAPKLLFHYYDKDFNNEADTPDNFQSRRPNTSFCFLDIRSPGLGDTAMYLCATSSFSDTQYFGPGTRLTVL.

The V call is TRBV7-2, the J call TRBJ1-2, with 7 positions matching TRBD1. Germline trimming cut 4 bases from V and 4 bases from J; bases unmatched to any gene: 3. The germline gives CDR1 SGHTA, CDR2 FQGNSA. CDR3 size: 13 residues. CDR3 DNA sequence: TGTGCCAGCAGCTCGGACAGGAGCTATGGCTACACCTTC. Protein product: CASSSDRSYGYTF.

The V gene is TRBV5-1, the J gene TRBJ2-3; 9 bases agree with TRBD2. V was pared by 0 bases and J by 1 base, with 6 bases of the junction left unmatched. The CDR3 is 17 residues long. CDR1 is SGHRS and CDR2 is YFSETQ in the germline V gene. For the CDR3, the DNA is TGCGCCAGCAGCTTGGCCTCCGTAGCGGGAGGCACAGATACGCAGTATTTT. Amino acids: CASSLASVAGGTDTQYF.

The rearrangement joins TRBV29-1 to TRBJ2-2, with D possibly matching TRBD1 (5 bases). Trimming removed 7 bases from V and 1 base from J, with 16 bases in between. Germline V CDR1 and CDR2: SQVTM, ANQGSEA. The CDR3 has 15 amino acids. CDR3 sequence: CSATSSGQNTGELFF. Written as DNA, the CDR3 is TGCAGCGCTACAAGTTCAGGACAGAACACCGGGGAGCTGTTTTTT.

The chain employs TRBV28 and TRBJ2-1; 7 bases are a match to TRBD1. Germline V gene data show CDR1 as MDHEN and CDR2 as SYDVKM. Trimming cost V 6 bases and J 9 bases; bases outside gene matches: 8. This CDR3 spans 13 amino acids. The CDR3 here is CASSRQGPPEQFF. The CDR3 bases are TGTGCCAGCAGCCGACAGGGACCTCCTGAGCAGTTCTTC. Full variable domain (missing parts from reference TRBV28 and TRBJ2-1): DVKVTQSSRYLVKRTGEKVFLECVQDMDHENMFWYRQDPGLGLRLIYFSYDVKMKEKGDIPEGYSVSREKKERFSLILESASTNQTSMYLCASSRQGPPEQFFGPGTRLTVL.

The chain recombines TRBV7-2 with TRBJ2-7; D may be TRBD1 (6 bases). Germline CDR1 SGHTA, CDR2 FQGNSA. The CDR3 is 12 amino acids. V was trimmed by 5 bases and J by 4 bases, leaving 9 bases between them. The CDR3 loop reads CASSTRGYEQYF. CDR3 nucleotides: TGTGCCAGCAGCACCAGGGGTTACGAGCAGTACTTC.

The chain combines TRBV4-1 with TRBJ2-4, with 8 positions matching TRBD2. The V gene's germline CDR1 is MGHRA and CDR2 YSYEKL. The CDR3 has 17 amino acids. With 2 bases clipped from V and 0 bases from J, the junction kept 6 bases outside the gene matches. CDR3 sequence reads: CASSQPVAGLAKNIQYF. CDR3 in DNA: TGCGCCAGCAGCCAACCTGTAGCGGGACTAGCCAAAAACATTCAGTACTTC.

The chain recombines TRBV7-2 with TRBJ1-1; tentatively, D is TRBD1 (5 bases). This CDR3 region has 12 residues. V lost 11 bases and J lost 7, with 17 bases in between. The germline V gene has CDR1 SGHTA and CDR2 FQGNSA. CDR3 sequence (DNA): TGTGCCTCCGGCTTAGGGGTGGTTGAAGCTTTCTTT. It specifies CASGLGVVEAFF. Drawing the rest from reference TRBV7-2 and TRBJ1-1, the complete variable domain is GAGVSQSPSNKVTEKGKDVELRCDPISGHTALYWYRQSLGQGLEFLIYFQGNSAPDKSGLPSDRFSAERTGGSVSTLTIQRTQQEDSAVYLCASGLGVVEAFFGQGTRLTVV.

The chain recombines TRBV19 with TRBJ1-5; D may be TRBD1 (5 bases). Germline CDR1 is LNHDA and CDR2 is SQIVND (reference sequence). CDR3 length: 14 amino acids. The V and J ends lost 2 bases and 3 bases respectively, with 8 bases between them. The CDR3 nucleotides are TGTGCCAGTAGTATAAGCAGGGCCAATCAGCCCCAGCATTTT. The encoded protein is CASSISRANQPQHF.

The CDR3 region is CASSFGQPQHF. DNA for the CDR3: TGTGCCAGCAGCTTTGGTCAGCCCCAGCATTTT. The chain joins TRBV5-8 to TRBJ1-5; no reliable D call. CDR1 and CDR2 (germline): SGHTS, YDEGEE. The ends were cut back, 2 bases at V and 6 bases at J, with 3 bases in the middle. This CDR3 spans 11 amino acids.

The V and J genes are TRBV5-1 and TRBJ2-1; 10 bases align to TRBD2. J lost 7 bases, V lost 5 bases, and 12 bases had no gene match. The germline CDR1 and CDR2 sequences are SGHRS and YFSETQ. The CDR3 runs to 16 residues. CDR3 DNA: TGCGCCAGCAGAGCTACCGGGACTAGCGCCCTAAATGAGCAGTTCTTC. Its translation: CASRATGTSALNEQFF.

In regard to this clone: The sample contains more than one DNA sequence encoding this CDR3. This chain joins TRBV27 and TRBJ2-4, with D hard to call. The CDR3 sequence is 15 residues long. Germline V lookup: CDR1 MNHEY, CDR2 SMNVEV (reference sequence). Trimming left V 2 bases short and J 0 bases short, with 8 bases between. CDR3 protein: CASSLTGGAKNIQYF. The CDR3 DNA follows: TGTGCCAGCAGTTTAACGGGTGGAGCCAAAAACATTCAGTACTTC.

As to this clone: This specimen includes other DNA sequences encoding the same CDR3. The chain is built from TRBV5-1 and TRBJ1-3; D is unclear. Trimming pared 7 bases from V and 0 bases from J, leaving 17 bases between. The CDR3 totals 16 residues. The germline V gene encodes CDR1 SGHRS and CDR2 YFSETQ. The CDR3 here is CASSLVSGDSGNTIYF. The CDR3 region has the DNA TGCGCCAGCTCCTTAGTAAGCGGGGACTCTGGAAACACCATATATTTT.

The chain is built from TRBV7-9 and TRBJ2-3, with TRBD1 matching over 12 bases. The germline CDR1 and CDR2 sequences are SEHNR and FQNEAQ (reference sequence). The junction had 8 bases not matched to a gene; V was cut back by 2 bases and J by 5 bases. The CDR3 sequence is 17 residues long. In DNA form, the CDR3 reads TGTGCCAGCAGCTTACCTACCGGGACAGGGGGCTTAGATACGCAGTATTTT. It is translated as CASSLPTGTGGLDTQYF.

This sequence joins TRBV30 and TRBJ2-1; either TRBD1 or TRBD2 may fit D (5 bases each). V was trimmed by 2 bases and J by 3 bases, leaving 11 bases between them. The germline gives CDR1 GTSNPN, CDR2 SVGIG (reference sequence). This CDR3 has 14 amino acids. The DNA of the CDR3 is TGTGCCTGGAGTCTGAGGGGCCGCTACAATGAGCAGTTCTTC. Its protein is CAWSLRGRYNEQFF.

The chain has TRBV10-2 and TRBJ2-7, with D perhaps matching TRBD1 (6 bases). Trimming stripped 9 bases from V and 5 bases from J, with 17 bases between. Germline CDR1 and CDR2: WSHSY and SAAADI. The CDR3 is 13 amino acids. CDR3 residues: CARSYQGFHEQYF. CDR3 in DNA: TGCGCCAGGTCGTACCAGGGGTTCCACGAGCAGTACTTC.

The chain is built from TRBV29-1 and TRBJ2-2; no definite D call. Germline lookup yields CDR1 SQVTM and CDR2 ANQGSEA. The CDR3 length is 14 residues. V lost 6 bases to trimming and J lost 4 bases, with 15 bases between them. The CDR3 nucleotides read TGCAGCGTCGGGCCTTCGGGCTCCACCGGGGAGCTGTTTTTT. Translated: CSVGPSGSTGELFF.